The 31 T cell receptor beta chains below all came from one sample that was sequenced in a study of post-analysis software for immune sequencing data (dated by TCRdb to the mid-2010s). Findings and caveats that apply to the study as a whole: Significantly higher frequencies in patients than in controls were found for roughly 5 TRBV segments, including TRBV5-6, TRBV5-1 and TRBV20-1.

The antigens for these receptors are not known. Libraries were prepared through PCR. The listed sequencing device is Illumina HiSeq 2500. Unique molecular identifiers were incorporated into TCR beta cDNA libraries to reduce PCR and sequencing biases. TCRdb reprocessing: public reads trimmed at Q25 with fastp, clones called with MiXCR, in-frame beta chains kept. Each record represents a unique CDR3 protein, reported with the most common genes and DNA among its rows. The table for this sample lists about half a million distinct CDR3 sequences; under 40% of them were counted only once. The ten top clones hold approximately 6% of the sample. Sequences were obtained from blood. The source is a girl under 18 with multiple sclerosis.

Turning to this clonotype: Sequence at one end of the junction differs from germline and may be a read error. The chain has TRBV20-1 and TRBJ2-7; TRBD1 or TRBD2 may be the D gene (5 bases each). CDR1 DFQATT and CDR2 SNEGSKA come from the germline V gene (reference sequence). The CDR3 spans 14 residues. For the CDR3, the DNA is TGCAGTACCATAGGGACGTCCAACCTCTACGAGCGGTACTTC. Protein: CSTIGTSNLYERYF.

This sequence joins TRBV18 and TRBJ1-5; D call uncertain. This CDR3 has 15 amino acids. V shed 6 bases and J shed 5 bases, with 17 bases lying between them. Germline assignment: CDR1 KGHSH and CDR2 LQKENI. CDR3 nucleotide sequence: TGTGCCAGCTCTCAGCTAGGACCGCCCGATCAGCCCCAGCATTTT. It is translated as CASSQLGPPDQPQHF.

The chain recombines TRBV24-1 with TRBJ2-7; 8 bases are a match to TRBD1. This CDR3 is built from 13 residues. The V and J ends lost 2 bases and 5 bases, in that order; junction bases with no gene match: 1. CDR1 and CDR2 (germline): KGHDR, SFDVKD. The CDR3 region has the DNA TGTGCCACCAGTGATTGGACAGGGAACGAGCAGTACTTC. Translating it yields CATSDWTGNEQYF.

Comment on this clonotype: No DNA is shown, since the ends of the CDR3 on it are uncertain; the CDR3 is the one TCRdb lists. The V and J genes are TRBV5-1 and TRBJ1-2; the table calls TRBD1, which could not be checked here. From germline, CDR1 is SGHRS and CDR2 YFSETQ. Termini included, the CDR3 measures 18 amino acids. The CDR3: CASSQTFFGTGIDYGCTF.

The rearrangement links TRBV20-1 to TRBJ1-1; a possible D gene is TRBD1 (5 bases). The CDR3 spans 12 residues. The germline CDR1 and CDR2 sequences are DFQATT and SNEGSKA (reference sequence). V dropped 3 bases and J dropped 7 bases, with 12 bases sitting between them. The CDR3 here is CSASEGTGEAFF. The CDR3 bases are TGCAGTGCTAGTGAGGGGACGGGTGAAGCTTTCTTT.

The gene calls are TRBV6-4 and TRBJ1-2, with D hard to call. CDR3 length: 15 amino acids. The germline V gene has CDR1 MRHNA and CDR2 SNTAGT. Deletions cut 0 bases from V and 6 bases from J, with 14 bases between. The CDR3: CASSDSGNSKDGYTF. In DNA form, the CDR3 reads TGTGCCAGCAGTGACTCGGGGAACAGCAAGGATGGCTACACCTTC.

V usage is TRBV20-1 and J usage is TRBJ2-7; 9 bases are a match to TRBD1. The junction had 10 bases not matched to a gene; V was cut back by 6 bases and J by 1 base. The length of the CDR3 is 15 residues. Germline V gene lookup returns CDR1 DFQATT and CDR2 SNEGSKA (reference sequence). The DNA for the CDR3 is TGCAGTGCCAACAACAGGGGGCGGACGTCCTACGAGCAGTACTTC. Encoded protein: CSANNRGRTSYEQYF.

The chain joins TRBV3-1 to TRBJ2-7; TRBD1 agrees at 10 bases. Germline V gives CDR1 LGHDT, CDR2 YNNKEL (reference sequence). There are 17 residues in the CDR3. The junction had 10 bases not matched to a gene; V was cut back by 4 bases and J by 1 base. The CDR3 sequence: CASSRGQGVWDSYEQYF. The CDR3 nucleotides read TGTGCCAGCAGCCGCGGACAGGGGGTATGGGATTCCTACGAGCAGTACTTC.

The CDR3 loop reads CSAGDYGNGYTF. DNA of the CDR3: TGCAGTGCTGGGGATTATGGAAATGGCTACACCTTC. V is TRBV20-1 and J is TRBJ1-2, with unresolved D. CDR1 is DFQATT and CDR2 is SNEGSKA in the germline V gene (reference sequence). V lost 5 bases and J lost 6, with 13 bases in between. CDR3 length equals 12 residues.

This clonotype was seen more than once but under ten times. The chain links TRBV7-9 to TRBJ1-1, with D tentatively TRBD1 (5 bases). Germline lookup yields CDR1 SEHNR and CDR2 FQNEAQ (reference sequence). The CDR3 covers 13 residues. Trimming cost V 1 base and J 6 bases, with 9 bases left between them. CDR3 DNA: TGTGCCAGCAGCTTAGGGGGGGGAGCTGAAGCTTTCTTT. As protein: CASSLGGGAEAFF.

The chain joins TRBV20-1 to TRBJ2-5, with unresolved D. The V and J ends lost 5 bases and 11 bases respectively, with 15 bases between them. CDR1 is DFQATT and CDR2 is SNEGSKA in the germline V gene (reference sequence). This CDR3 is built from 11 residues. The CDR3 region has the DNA TGCAGTGCTTTTGTAGGTAATGAGCAGTACTTC. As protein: CSAFVGNEQYF.

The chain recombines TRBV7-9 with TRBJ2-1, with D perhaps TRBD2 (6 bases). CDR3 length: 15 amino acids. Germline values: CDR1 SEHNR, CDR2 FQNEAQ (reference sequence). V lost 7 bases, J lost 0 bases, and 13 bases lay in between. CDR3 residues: CASIGGLSSYNEQFF. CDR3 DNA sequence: TGTGCCAGCATCGGGGGATTAAGCTCCTACAATGAGCAGTTCTTC.

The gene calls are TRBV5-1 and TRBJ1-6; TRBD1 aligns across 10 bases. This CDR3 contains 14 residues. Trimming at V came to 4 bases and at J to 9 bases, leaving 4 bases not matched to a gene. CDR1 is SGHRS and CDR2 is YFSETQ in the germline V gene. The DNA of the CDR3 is TGCGCCAGCAGCCTTCGACAGGGGGCTTCACCCCTCCACTTT. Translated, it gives CASSLRQGASPLHF. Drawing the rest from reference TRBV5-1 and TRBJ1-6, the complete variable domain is KAGVTQTPRYLIKTRGQQVTLSCSPISGHRSVSWYQQTPGQGLQFLFEYFSETQRNKGNFPGRFSGRQFSNSRSEMNVSTLELGDSALYLCASSLRQGASPLHFGNGTRLTVT.

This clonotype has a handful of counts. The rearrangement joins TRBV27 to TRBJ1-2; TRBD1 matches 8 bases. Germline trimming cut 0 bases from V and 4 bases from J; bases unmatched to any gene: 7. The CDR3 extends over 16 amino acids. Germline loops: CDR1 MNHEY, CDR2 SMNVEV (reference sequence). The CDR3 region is CASSLSRDRFAYGYTF. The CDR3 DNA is TGTGCCAGCAGTTTATCCCGGGACAGGTTCGCCTATGGCTACACCTTC.

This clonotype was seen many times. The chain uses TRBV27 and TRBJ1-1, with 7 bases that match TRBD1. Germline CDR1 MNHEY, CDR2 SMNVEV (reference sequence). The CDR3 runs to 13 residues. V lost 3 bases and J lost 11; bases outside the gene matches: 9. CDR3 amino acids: CASSFRTGGSAFF. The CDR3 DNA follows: TGTGCCAGCAGTTTTAGGACAGGAGGCTCGGCTTTCTTT.

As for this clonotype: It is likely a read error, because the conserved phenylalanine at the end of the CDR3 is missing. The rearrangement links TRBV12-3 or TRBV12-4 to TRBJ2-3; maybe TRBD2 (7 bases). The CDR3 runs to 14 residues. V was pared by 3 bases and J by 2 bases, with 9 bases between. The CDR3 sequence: CASSFGGPTDTQYS. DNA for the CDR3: TGTGCCAGCAGTTTCGGGGGGCCCACAGATACGCAGTATTCT.

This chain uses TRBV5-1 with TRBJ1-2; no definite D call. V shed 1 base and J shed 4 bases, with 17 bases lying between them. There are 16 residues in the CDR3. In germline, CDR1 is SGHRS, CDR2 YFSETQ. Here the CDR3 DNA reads TGCGCCAGCAGCTTGATGTCAGAGGTGGCGTCCTATGGCTACACCTTC. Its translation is CASSLMSEVASYGYTF.

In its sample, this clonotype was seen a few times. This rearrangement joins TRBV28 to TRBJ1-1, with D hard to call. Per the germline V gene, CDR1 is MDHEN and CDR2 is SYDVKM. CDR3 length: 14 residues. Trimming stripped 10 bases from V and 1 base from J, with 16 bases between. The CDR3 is CATTIDTRNTEAFF. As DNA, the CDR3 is TGTGCCACCACAATCGACACCAGGAACACTGAAGCTTTCTTT.

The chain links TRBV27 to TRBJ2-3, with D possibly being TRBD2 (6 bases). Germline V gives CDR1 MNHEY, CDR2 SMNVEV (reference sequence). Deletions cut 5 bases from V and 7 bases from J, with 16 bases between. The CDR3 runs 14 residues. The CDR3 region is CASSTYGGSNTQYF. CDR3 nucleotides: TGTGCCAGCAGTACATATGGGGGGTCGAATACGCAGTATTTT.

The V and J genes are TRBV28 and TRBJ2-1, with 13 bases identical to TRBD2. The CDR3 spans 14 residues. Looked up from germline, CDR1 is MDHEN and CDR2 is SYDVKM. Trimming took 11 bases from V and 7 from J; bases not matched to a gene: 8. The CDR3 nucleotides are TGTGCCGGCCAAACTAGCGGGGGGGCGAATGAGCAGTTCTTC. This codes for CAGQTSGGANEQFF.

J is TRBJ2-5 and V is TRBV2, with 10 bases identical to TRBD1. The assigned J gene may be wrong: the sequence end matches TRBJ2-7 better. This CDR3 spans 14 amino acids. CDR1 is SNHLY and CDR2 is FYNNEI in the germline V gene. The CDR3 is CASRDSGQGYEQYF. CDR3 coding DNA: TGTGCCAGCAGGGATTCGGGACAGGGGTACGAGCAGTACTTC.

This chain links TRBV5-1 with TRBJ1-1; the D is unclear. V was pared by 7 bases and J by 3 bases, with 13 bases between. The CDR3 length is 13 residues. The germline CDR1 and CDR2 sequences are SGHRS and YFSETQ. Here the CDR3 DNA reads TGCGCCAGCGGCCCTGGCGGGGACACTGAAGCTTTCTTT. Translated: CASGPGGDTEAFF.

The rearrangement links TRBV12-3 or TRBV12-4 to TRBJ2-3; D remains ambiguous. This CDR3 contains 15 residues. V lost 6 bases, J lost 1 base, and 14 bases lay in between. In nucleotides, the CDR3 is TGTGCCAGCAGCCGGCCCCAAGGTGGCACAGATACGCAGTATTTT. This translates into CASSRPQGGTDTQYF.

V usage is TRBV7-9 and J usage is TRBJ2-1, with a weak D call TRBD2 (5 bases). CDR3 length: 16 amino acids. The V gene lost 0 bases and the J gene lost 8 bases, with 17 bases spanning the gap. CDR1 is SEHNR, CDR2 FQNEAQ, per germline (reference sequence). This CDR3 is CASSLAPSPKGDEQFF. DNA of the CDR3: TGTGCCAGCAGCTTAGCCCCTAGCCCCAAGGGAGATGAGCAGTTCTTC.

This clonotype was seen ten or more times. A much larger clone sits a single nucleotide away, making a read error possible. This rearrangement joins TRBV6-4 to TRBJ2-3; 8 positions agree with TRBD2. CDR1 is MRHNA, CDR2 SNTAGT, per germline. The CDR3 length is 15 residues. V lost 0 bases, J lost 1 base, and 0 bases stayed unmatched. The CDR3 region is CASSDSSGGTDTQYF. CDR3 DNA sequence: TGTGCCAGCAGTGACTCTAGCGGGGGCACAGATACGCAGTATTTT.

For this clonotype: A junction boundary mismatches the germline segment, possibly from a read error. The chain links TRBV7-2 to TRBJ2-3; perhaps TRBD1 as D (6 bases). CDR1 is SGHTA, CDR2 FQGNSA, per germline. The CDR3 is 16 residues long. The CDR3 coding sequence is TGTGCCGGCAGCTTCAGAGGGGACACCCGCACAGATACGCAGTATTTT. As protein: CAGSFRGDTRTDTQYF.

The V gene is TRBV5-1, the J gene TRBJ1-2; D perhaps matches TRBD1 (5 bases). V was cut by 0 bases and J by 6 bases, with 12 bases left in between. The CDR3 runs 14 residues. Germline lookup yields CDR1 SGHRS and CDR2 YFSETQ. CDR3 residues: CASSLEPGAHGYTF. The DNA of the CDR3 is TGCGCCAGCAGCTTGGAGCCTGGGGCGCATGGCTACACCTTC.

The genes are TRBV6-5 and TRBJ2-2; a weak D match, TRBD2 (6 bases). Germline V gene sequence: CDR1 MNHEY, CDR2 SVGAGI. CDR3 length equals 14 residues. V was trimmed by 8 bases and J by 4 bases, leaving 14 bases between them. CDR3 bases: TGTGCCAGCCGCCGTGGGGGAGGCACCGGGGAGCTGTTTTTT. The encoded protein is CASRRGGGTGELFF.

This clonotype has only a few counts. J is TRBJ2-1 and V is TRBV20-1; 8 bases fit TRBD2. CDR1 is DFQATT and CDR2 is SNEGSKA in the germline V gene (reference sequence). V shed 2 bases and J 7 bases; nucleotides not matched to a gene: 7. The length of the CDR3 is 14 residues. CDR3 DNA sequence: TGCAGTGCTAGACACGGGGGGGCCGGGAATGAGCAGTTCTTC. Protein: CSARHGGAGNEQFF.

For the CDR3, the DNA is TGCGCCAGCAGCTTGTATTCGAACAATGAGCAGTACTTC. Its translation: CASSLYSNNEQYF. The V call is TRBV5-1, the J call TRBJ2-1; D is unresolved. The closer fit of TRBJ2-7 to the DNA end suggests the J call may be wrong. In germline, CDR1 is SGHRS, CDR2 YFSETQ. The CDR3 is 13 residues long.

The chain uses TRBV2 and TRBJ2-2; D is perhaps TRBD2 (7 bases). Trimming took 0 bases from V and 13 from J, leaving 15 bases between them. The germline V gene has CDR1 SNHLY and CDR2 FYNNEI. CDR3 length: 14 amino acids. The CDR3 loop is CASSEAGGLRRLFF. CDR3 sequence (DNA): TGTGCCAGCAGTGAAGCGGGGGGGCTTCGGCGGCTGTTTTTT.